Shown below are 32 T cell receptor beta chains from a single sample sequenced in a study of T cells in localized non-small cell lung cancer. Generated by immunoSEQ multiplex PCR, the TCRdb table keeps only in-frame clones and is missing some. The table has around 36,000 clones, 80% to 85% seen once. Specimen: peripheral blood mononuclear cells, collected before any cancer treatment. The receptors derive from a male donor older than 55 with stage II lung adenocarcinoma.

The chain is built from TRBV6-1 and TRBJ2-5, with TRBD2 identical over 12 bases. From germline, CDR1 is MNHNS and CDR2 SASEGT. The CDR3 runs to 18 residues. Trimming cost V 4 bases and J 1 base; bases outside gene matches: 10. CDR3 protein: CASSARLAGELTQETQYF. CDR3 nucleotides: TGTGCCAGCAGTGCTCGACTAGCGGGAGAGCTAACCCAAGAGACCCAGTACTTC.

This clone was seen a handful of times. The rearrangement links TRBV2 to TRBJ1-2, with D uncertain. This CDR3 comprises 14 residues. Deletions cut 7 bases from V and 5 bases from J, with 17 bases between. Germline CDR1 SNHLY, CDR2 FYNNEI. This CDR3 reads CASTRARGQYGYTF. DNA for the CDR3: TGTGCCAGCACCCGGGCACGCGGGCAGTATGGCTACACCTTC.

This rearrangement joins TRBV30 to TRBJ2-1; D perhaps matches TRBD1 (7 bases). The CDR3 contains 16 residues. Germline values: CDR1 GTSNPN, CDR2 SVGIG (reference sequence). Trimming cost V 0 bases and J 2 bases, with 14 bases left between them. The CDR3 loop reads CAWSVQGTGAYNEQFF. CDR3 nucleotide sequence: TGTGCCTGGAGTGTACAGGGGACTGGGGCCTACAATGAGCAGTTCTTC. Using reference TRBV30 and TRBJ2-1 for the parts outside the CDR3, the full variable domain is SQTIHQWPATLVQPVGSPLSLECTVEGTSNPNLYWYRQAAGRGLQLLFYSVGIGQISSEVPQNLSASRPQDRQFILSSKKLLLSDSGFYLCAWSVQGTGAYNEQFFGPGTRLTVL.

The chain combines TRBV7-2 with TRBJ1-5, with a tentative D call TRBD1 (5 bases). The CDR3 contains 15 residues. Trimming took off 2 bases at V and 4 bases at J, with 12 bases between the two ends. CDR1 is SGHTA, CDR2 FQGNSA, per germline. The CDR3 reads CASSLQGSGNQPQHF. For the CDR3, the DNA is TGTGCCAGCAGCTTACAGGGAAGCGGGAATCAGCCCCAGCATTTT.

The chain uses TRBV28 and TRBJ2-7; D is perhaps TRBD1 (6 bases). Germline lookup yields CDR1 MDHEN and CDR2 SYDVKM. The CDR3 extends over 12 amino acids. V lost 6 bases and J lost 3, with 9 bases in between. The CDR3 DNA follows: TGTGCCAGCAGGTACAGGGTCTACGAGCAGTACTTC. Amino acids: CASRYRVYEQYF.

As regards this clone: This sample includes further DNA sequences coding for the same CDR3. V usage is TRBV4-1 and J usage is TRBJ2-6; no firm D call. This CDR3 spans 14 amino acids. The V gene lost 2 bases and the J gene lost 0 bases, with 2 bases spanning the gap. Germline V CDR1 and CDR2: MGHRA, YSYEKL. CDR3 protein: CASSQNSGANVLTF. Written as DNA, the CDR3 is TGCGCCAGCAGCCAAAACTCTGGGGCCAACGTCCTGACTTTC.

The genes are TRBV4-1 and TRBJ1-2; 8 bases map to TRBD1. The germline CDR1 and CDR2 sequences are MGHRA and YSYEKL. This CDR3 spans 15 amino acids. With V trimmed by 3 bases and J by 3 bases, 6 bases remained unmatched. CDR3 amino acids: CASSQTGQGDYGYTF. CDR3 coding DNA: TGCGCCAGCAGCCAGACCGGACAGGGAGACTATGGCTACACCTTC.

The V call is TRBV6-5, the J call TRBJ2-5; 13 nucleotides agree with TRBD2. V shed 6 bases, J shed 3 bases, and the junction held 1 base outside the gene matches. Germline loops: CDR1 MNHEY, CDR2 SVGAGI. This CDR3 comprises 14 residues. The CDR3 nucleotides are TGTGCCAGCAGGGGACTAGCGGGGAAAGAGACCCAGTACTTC. Translated, it gives CASRGLAGKETQYF.

The chain couples TRBV6-5 to TRBJ2-7; maybe TRBD2 (5 bases). This CDR3 has 11 residues. V was trimmed by 0 bases and J by 10 bases, leaving 7 bases between them. Germline CDR1 and CDR2: MNHEY and SVGAGI. CDR3 residues: CASSYSRVQYF. CDR3 DNA: TGTGCCAGCAGTTACTCGCGGGTCCAGTACTTC.

The chain joins TRBV30 to TRBJ2-7; TRBD2 matches at 8 bases. This CDR3 has 16 residues. Trimming removed 0 bases from V and 0 bases from J; junction bases left unmatched: 7. Germline values: CDR1 GTSNPN, CDR2 SVGIG (reference sequence). The CDR3 sequence is CAWSVNIGTSSYEQYF. The CDR3 DNA follows: TGTGCCTGGAGTGTAAATATCGGGACTAGCTCCTACGAGCAGTACTTC.

V and J are TRBV19 and TRBJ1-2; D unclear. The CDR3 consists of 13 residues. Germline loops: CDR1 LNHDA, CDR2 SQIVND (reference sequence). Trimming removed 5 bases from V and 4 bases from J, with 11 bases in between. Written as DNA, the CDR3 is TGTGCCAGTAGTCAAACAGCTAGCTATGGCTACACCTTC. This translates into CASSQTASYGYTF.

The gene calls are TRBV18 and TRBJ2-7, with 7 nucleotides matching TRBD1. V trimming: 3 bases; J trimming: 2 bases; junction bases outside the gene matches: 4. This CDR3 contains 14 residues. Germline V CDR1 and CDR2: KGHSH, LQKENI. Here the CDR3 reads CASSPPDRPYEQYF. The CDR3 bases are TGTGCCAGCTCACCCCCGGACAGGCCCTACGAGCAGTACTTC. Combining the CDR3 with reference TRBV18 and TRBJ2-7 gives the whole variable domain NAGVMQNPRHLVRRRGQEARLRCSPMKGHSHVYWYRQLPEEGLKFMVYLQKENIIDESGMPKERFSAEFPKEGPSILRIQQVVRGDSAAYFCASSPPDRPYEQYFGPGTRLTVT.

The chain combines TRBV5-1 with TRBJ2-7, with 7 bases lining up with TRBD1. V lost 1 base to trimming and J lost 7 bases; unmatched junction nucleotides: 11. The length of the CDR3 is 15 residues. CDR1 is SGHRS and CDR2 is YFSETQ in the germline V gene. The CDR3 region has the DNA TGCGCCAGCAGCTTGACAGGGGATTCCCTCGAGGAGCAGTACTTC. It yields the protein CASSLTGDSLEEQYF.

This clone has a single count. The chain is built from TRBV7-2 and TRBJ2-3; D may be TRBD2 (5 bases). The V end was cut by 1 base, the J end by 2 bases, with 7 bases between. CDR1 is SGHTA and CDR2 is FQGNSA in the germline V gene. The CDR3 length is 14 residues. CDR3 DNA sequence: TGTGCCAGCAGCTTAGTTGACTACACAGATACGCAGTATTTT. Translating it yields CASSLVDYTDTQYF.

This chain joins TRBV19 and TRBJ2-7; 7 bases fit TRBD1. Germline CDR1 LNHDA, CDR2 SQIVND (reference sequence). The CDR3 runs 15 residues. The J segment lost 0 bases and the V segment lost 1 base, leaving 3 bases of the junction unmatched. CDR3 amino acids: CASSIVGQNSYEQYF. The CDR3 nucleotides are TGTGCCAGTAGTATAGTGGGACAGAACTCCTACGAGCAGTACTTC.

The chain combines TRBV11-3 with TRBJ2-1, with 16 positions matching TRBD2. V lost 4 bases, J lost 1 base, and 7 bases stayed unmatched. CDR3 length: 19 amino acids. CDR1 is SGHNT and CDR2 is YENEEA in the germline V gene. CDR3: CASSSGLAGGIGSYNEQFF. CDR3 DNA sequence: TGTGCCAGCAGCTCGGGACTAGCGGGAGGGATAGGGTCCTACAATGAGCAGTTCTTC.

The V call is TRBV6-6, the J call TRBJ2-7, with D tentatively TRBD2 (6 bases). Trimming removed 6 bases from V and 0 bases from J, with 15 bases in between. The CDR3 runs 15 residues. The germline V gene has CDR1 MNHNY and CDR2 SVGAGI (reference sequence). The CDR3 DNA reads as TGTGCCAGCAGCTTGAAGGGAGGCCCCTCCTACGAGCAGTACTTC. Its translation is CASSLKGGPSYEQYF.

This clone was seen only once. The chain couples TRBV7-3 to TRBJ2-6, with 11 bases aligning to TRBD2. The CDR3 loop spans 21 amino acids. The V gene's germline CDR1 is SGHTA and CDR2 FQGTGA. J lost 1 base, V lost 2 bases, and 13 bases had no gene match. For the CDR3, the DNA is TGTGCCAGCAGCTTATTTCGGCAATCGGGACTAGCGGATTCTGGGGCCAACGTCCTGACTTTC. This encodes CASSLFRQSGLADSGANVLTF.

This clone was observed a single time. The rearrangement links TRBV11-2 to TRBJ1-5; D is ambiguous. Per germline, CDR1 SGHAT and CDR2 FQNNGV. The V gene lost 0 bases and the J gene lost 4 bases, with 10 bases spanning the gap. The CDR3 runs 15 residues. The CDR3, as DNA: TGTGCCAGCAGCTTAGAAGGCAGGTCGAATCAGCCCCAGCATTTT. Residues: CASSLEGRSNQPQHF. The complete variable domain, with remaining parts taken from reference TRBV11-2 and TRBJ1-5, reads EAGVAQSPRYKIIEKRQSVAFWCNPISGHATLYWYQQILGQGPKLLIQFQNNGVVDDSQLPKDRFSAERLKGVDSTLKIQPAKLEDSAVYLCASSLEGRSNQPQHFGDGTRLSIL.

V gene TRBV4-2 combines with J gene TRBJ1-2, with D possibly matching TRBD1 (6 bases). This CDR3 comprises 16 residues. CDR1 is LGHNA and CDR2 is YNFKEQ in the germline V gene. The germline V and J ends were trimmed by 0 bases and 6 bases, with 17 bases remaining between them. CDR3 coding DNA: TGTGCCAGCAGCCAAGATCGAAGGACAGACGTCCATGGCTACACCTTC. This sequence encodes CASSQDRRTDVHGYTF.

The V and J genes are TRBV7-9 and TRBJ2-2, with TRBD2 matching over 7 bases. This CDR3 region has 15 residues. Germline CDR1 and CDR2: SEHNR and FQNEAQ (reference sequence). Trimming at V came to 5 bases and at J to 4 bases, leaving 7 bases not matched to a gene. CDR3 amino acids: CASSGGDSFTGELFF. As DNA, the CDR3 is TGTGCCAGCAGCGGGGGGGACTCTTTCACCGGGGAGCTGTTTTTT.

The CDR3 sequence is CASSPRGSYEQYF. CDR3 coding DNA: TGTGCCAGCAGTCCCCGGGGGTCCTACGAGCAGTACTTC. This sequence joins TRBV27 and TRBJ2-7; perhaps TRBD2 as D (6 bases). This CDR3 has 13 amino acids. Trimming shortened V by 5 bases and J by 1 base, and 9 bases separated the two germline ends. Germline CDR1 is MNHEY and CDR2 is SMNVEV (reference sequence).

The chain is built from TRBV9 and TRBJ2-1, with TRBD2 matching over 11 bases. The CDR3 is 13 amino acids. V gave up 0 bases and J gave up 14 bases; unmatched junction bases: 4. CDR1 is SGDLS, CDR2 YYNGEE, per germline. The CDR3 nucleotides are TGTGCCAGCAGCGTAGCCCCGGGACTAGCGGAGTTCTTC. This encodes CASSVAPGLAEFF.

The chain is built from TRBV2 and TRBJ2-5, with D perhaps given as TRBD1 or TRBD2 (6 bases each). The CDR3 sequence is 13 residues long. The germline V and J ends were trimmed by 8 bases and 5 bases, with 15 bases remaining between them. CDR1 is SNHLY, CDR2 FYNNEI, per germline. The CDR3 spells CASYIGGGETQYF. DNA of the CDR3: TGTGCCAGCTATATAGGAGGGGGGGAGACCCAGTACTTC.

The chain has TRBV30 and TRBJ1-1, with D perhaps TRBD1 (5 bases). The germline V gene has CDR1 GTSNPN and CDR2 SVGIG (reference sequence). V dropped 7 bases and J dropped 2 bases, with 14 bases sitting between them. This CDR3 spans 13 amino acids. CDR3 coding DNA: TGTGCCTTCACGGGGGGGGGAAACACTGAAGCTTTCTTT. Protein product: CAFTGGGNTEAFF.

This chain links TRBV11-2 with TRBJ1-2; D not certain. The CDR3 sequence is 15 residues long. V dropped 3 bases and J dropped 3 bases, with 14 bases sitting between them. Germline CDR1 reads SGHAT; CDR2 reads FQNNGV. CDR3 sequence: CASSLTSRTHYGYTF. The CDR3 DNA reads TGTGCCAGCAGCTTGACCTCAAGAACCCACTATGGCTACACCTTC.

The V gene is TRBV5-6, the J gene TRBJ1-1, with D unclear. Germline V gives CDR1 SGHDT, CDR2 YYEEEE. The V end lost 5 bases, the J end lost 1 base, and 15 bases lay between the germline ends. CDR3 length: 15 residues. This CDR3 reads CASSIGFGGNTEAFF. In DNA form, the CDR3 reads TGTGCCAGCAGTATAGGGTTTGGTGGGAACACTGAAGCTTTCTTT.

The genes are TRBV28 and TRBJ1-1, with no clear D. Germline V CDR1 and CDR2: MDHEN, SYDVKM. CDR3 size: 12 residues. The V and J ends lost 3 bases and 0 bases respectively, with 2 bases between them. The CDR3 region has the DNA TGTGCCAGCAGTTTCGTGAACACTGAAGCTTTCTTT. It specifies CASSFVNTEAFF.

This rearrangement joins TRBV15 to TRBJ1-1; D not resolved. CDR3 length: 14 residues. Per the germline V gene, CDR1 is LNHNV and CDR2 is YYDKDF (reference sequence). V dropped 0 bases and J dropped 8 bases, with 13 bases sitting between them. CDR3 sequence reads: CATSRDIVGGEAFF. The CDR3, as DNA: TGTGCCACCAGCAGAGATATAGTTGGTGGAGAAGCTTTCTTT.

This chain links TRBV13 with TRBJ2-7; D is perhaps TRBD1 or TRBD2 (5 bases each). The CDR3 runs 14 residues. CDR1 and CDR2 from the germline V gene are PRHDT and FYEKMQ (reference sequence). V dropped 3 bases and J dropped 3 bases, with 12 bases sitting between them. The CDR3 is CASSFSRDGYEQYF. CDR3 coding DNA: TGTGCCAGCAGCTTTTCCAGGGACGGCTACGAGCAGTACTTC.

The chain has TRBV6-5 and TRBJ1-1; no reliable D call. This CDR3 is built from 15 residues. The V end was cut by 6 bases, the J end by 5 bases, with 19 bases between. The germline CDR1 and CDR2 sequences are MNHEY and SVGAGI. The CDR3 loop is CASRQTMGSGTEAFF. In DNA, the CDR3 is TGTGCCAGCAGGCAGACAATGGGGTCGGGGACTGAAGCTTTCTTT.

The J gene is TRBJ1-2, the V gene TRBV11-2, with 9 bases fitting TRBD1. This CDR3 spans 17 amino acids. V lost 5 bases, J lost 5 bases, and 15 bases stayed unmatched. Germline loops: CDR1 SGHAT, CDR2 FQNNGV. CDR3 residues: CASSAQGTGTVVYGYTF. The DNA of the CDR3 is TGTGCCAGCAGCGCCCAAGGGACAGGGACAGTCGTATATGGCTACACCTTC.